The subject of this entry is one T cell receptor beta chain. Generated by immunoSEQ multiplex PCR, the TCRdb table keeps only in-frame clones and is missing some. This sample yields 70,000 to 95,000 clones, of which 93% are seen a single time; under 3% belongs to the top ten. Germline V gene lookup returns CDR1 MNHEY and CDR2 SVGAGI. The CDR3 contains 15 residues. Trimming shortened V by 6 bases and J by 0 bases, and 12 bases separated the two germline ends. This record comes from a study of T cell changes during pregnancy in multiple sclerosis. This sample comprised peripheral blood, obtained in the second trimester of pregnancy. The rearrangement links TRBV6-5 to TRBJ1-3; possibly TRBD1 for D (6 bases). This receptor was obtained from a female donor with multiple sclerosis, enrolled in a pregnancy study. This chain's CDR3 is CASSPGQSSGNTIYF. As DNA, the CDR3 is TGTGCCAGCAGCCCAGGACAGAGCTCTGGAAACACCATATATTTT.